A single sample is the source of the 14 T cell receptor beta chains below, sequenced in a study of blood T cell repertoires in COVID-19. The data were produced by immunoSEQ multiplex PCR, yet TCRdb's version contains in-frame clones alone and is incomplete. The sample records fewer than 650,000 clones, less than 90% being singletons. The sample was peripheral blood. These receptors were taken from a woman aged 45-59 years with COVID-19, enrolled during active disease.

V is TRBV4-1 and J is TRBJ1-2; 7 nucleotides agree with TRBD1. This CDR3 is 15 amino acids long. V dropped 4 bases and J dropped 1; count of bases not matched to a gene: 6. CDR1 is MGHRA, CDR2 YSYEKL, per germline. The CDR3 DNA is TGCGCCAGCAGCCTCTCCGGGACAGATAACTATGGCTACACCTTC. It yields the protein CASSLSGTDNYGYTF.

V and J are TRBV11-2 and TRBJ2-7; TRBD2 aligns across 10 bases. The CDR3 covers 15 residues. After removal of 5 bases from V and 0 bases from J, the junction contained 4 bases not matched to a gene. CDR1 and CDR2 (germline): SGHAT, FQNNGV. CDR3 bases: TGTGCCAGCAGCCCTTGGACTAGCGGCTCCTACGAGCAGTACTTC. Residues: CASSPWTSGSYEQYF.

The chain carries TRBV9 and TRBJ1-1; TRBD1 matches at 11 bases. Germline-derived CDR1 and CDR2 are SGDLS and YYNGEE. There are 17 residues in the CDR3. The V and J ends lost 0 bases and 0 bases, in that order; junction bases with no gene match: 4. The CDR3 is CASSVAGTGGLNTEAFF. DNA for the CDR3: TGTGCCAGCAGCGTAGCGGGGACAGGGGGTCTGAACACTGAAGCTTTCTTT.

V usage is TRBV27 and J usage is TRBJ1-3; possible D gene TRBD1, 6 bases. Trimming took off 5 bases at V and 0 bases at J, with 11 bases between the two ends. The germline V gene has CDR1 MNHEY and CDR2 SMNVEV (reference sequence). The CDR3 runs 15 residues. The CDR3 here is CASSRTGRSGNTIYF. The CDR3 nucleotides are TGTGCCAGCAGTCGCACAGGGCGCTCTGGAAACACCATATATTTT.

Only a few counts were recorded for this clone. The genes are TRBV19 and TRBJ2-2; the D is unclear. CDR3 length equals 12 residues. Trimming cost V 7 bases and J 4 bases, with 7 bases left between them. CDR1 and CDR2 from the germline V gene are LNHDA and SQIVND (reference sequence). The CDR3 sequence: CASNRVTGELFF. The CDR3 DNA reads as TGTGCCAGTAATCGGGTCACCGGGGAGCTGTTTTTT.

This chain connects TRBV6-6 to TRBJ1-4, with 7 bases matching TRBD1. Per germline, CDR1 MNHNY and CDR2 SVGAGI (reference sequence). The CDR3 totals 19 residues. The V and J ends lost 6 bases and 0 bases, in that order; junction bases with no gene match: 16. The CDR3, as DNA: TGTGCCAGCAGCTCCTACGGACAGGCCGCCGTCCCAACTAATGAAAAACTGTTTTTT. Translating gives CASSSYGQAAVPTNEKLFF.

This clone occurred a few times. V usage is TRBV30 and J usage is TRBJ2-7, with 7 bases fitting TRBD1. The CDR3 length is 14 residues. Germline assignment: CDR1 GTSNPN and CDR2 SVGIG (reference sequence). CDR3 nucleotide sequence: TGTGCGTCCCGCGTGGCAGGGGGTTCCTACGAGCAGTACTTC. It specifies CASRVAGGSYEQYF.

The chain is built from TRBV3-1 (or the pseudogene TRBV3-2) and TRBJ2-5, with a weak D call TRBD2 (5 bases). Germline V lookup: CDR1 LGHDT, CDR2 YNNKEL (reference sequence). Trimming took off 0 bases at V and 3 bases at J, with 11 bases between the two ends. The CDR3 is made up of 15 amino acids. The CDR3 bases are TGTGCCAGCAGCCAAGATCTAGGTAGCGAAGAGACCCAGTACTTC. Translated, it gives CASSQDLGSEETQYF.

The rearrangement joins TRBV21-1 to TRBJ2-5; the table gives TRBD1 as D, unverified against the DNA. TRBV21-1 is a pseudogene locus. This CDR3 contains 16 residues. CDR3: CASSRIRVRVGETQYF. Here the CDR3 DNA reads TGTGCCAGCAGCAGAATCAGAGTCAGGGTAGGGGAGACCCAGTACTTC.

The CDR3 is CASSYSIRGNSPLHF. Here the CDR3 DNA reads TGTGCCAGCAGTTACTCGATCCGGGGTAATTCACCCCTCCACTTT. The chain is built from TRBV6-2 or TRBV6-3 and TRBJ1-6; no definite D call. The CDR3 is 15 residues long. CDR1 and CDR2 from the germline V gene are MNHEY and SVGEGT. Between the trimmed V and J ends, which lost 0 bases and 6 bases, there was a span of 9 bases.

The chain uses TRBV7-8 and TRBJ2-5, with a possible D match to TRBD2 (5 bases). V gave up 5 bases and J gave up 5 bases, with 9 bases separating them. The CDR3 totals 12 residues. Per the germline V gene, CDR1 is SGHVS and CDR2 is FQNEAQ. The DNA for the CDR3 is TGTGCCAGCAGCGGGAGTTGGGAGACCCAGTACTTC. Its translation: CASSGSWETQYF.

Remarks on this clone: The identical CDR3 is also encoded by other nucleotide sequences in the sample. V usage is TRBV9 and J usage is TRBJ2-7; 7 positions agree with TRBD1. Looked up from germline, CDR1 is SGDLS and CDR2 is YYNGEE. After removal of 4 bases from V and 4 bases from J, the junction contained 2 bases not matched to a gene. This CDR3 has 12 amino acids. CDR3 residues: CASSPGGYEQYF. DNA for the CDR3: TGTGCCAGCAGCCCAGGGGGTTACGAGCAGTACTTC.

The rearrangement joins TRBV4-1 to TRBJ1-4; tentatively, D is TRBD1 (6 bases). The germline V and J ends were trimmed by 1 base and 7 bases, with 13 bases remaining between them. Germline V CDR1 and CDR2: MGHRA, YSYEKL. The CDR3 loop spans 15 amino acids. The DNA of the CDR3 is TGCGCCAGCAGCCAAGCTGAGACAGGAGGTGAAAAACTGTTTTTT. This sequence encodes CASSQAETGGEKLFF.

This chain joins TRBV18 and TRBJ1-1; weak D call: TRBD1 (6 bases). The V gene lost 0 bases and the J gene lost 12 bases, with 14 bases spanning the gap. The CDR3 is 13 residues long. Germline V gives CDR1 KGHSH, CDR2 LQKENI. For the CDR3, the DNA is TGTGCCAGCTCACCACCGATCCAGGGGCCGACTTTCTTT. Amino acid sequence: CASSPPIQGPTFF. The full variable domain, its missing parts supplied by reference TRBV18 and TRBJ1-1, is NAGVMQNPRHLVRRRGQEARLRCSPMKGHSHVYWYRQLPEEGLKFMVYLQKENIIDESGMPKERFSAEFPKEGPSILRIQQVVRGDSAAYFCASSPPIQGPTFFGQGTRLTVV.